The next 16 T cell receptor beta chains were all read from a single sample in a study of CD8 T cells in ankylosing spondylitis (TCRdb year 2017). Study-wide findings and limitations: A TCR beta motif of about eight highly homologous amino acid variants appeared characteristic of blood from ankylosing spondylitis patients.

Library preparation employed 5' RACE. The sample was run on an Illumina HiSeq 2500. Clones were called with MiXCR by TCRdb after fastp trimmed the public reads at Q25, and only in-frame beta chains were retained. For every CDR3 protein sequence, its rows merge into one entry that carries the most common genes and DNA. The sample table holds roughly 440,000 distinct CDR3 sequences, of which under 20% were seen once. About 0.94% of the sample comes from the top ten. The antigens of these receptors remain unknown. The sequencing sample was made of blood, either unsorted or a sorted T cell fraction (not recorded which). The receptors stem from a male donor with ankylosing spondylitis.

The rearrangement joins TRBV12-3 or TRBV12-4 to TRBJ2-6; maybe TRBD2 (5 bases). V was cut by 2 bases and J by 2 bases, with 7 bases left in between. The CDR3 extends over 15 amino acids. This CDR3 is CASSLTGTGANVLTF. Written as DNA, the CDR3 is TGTGCCAGCAGTTTAACCGGGACTGGGGCCAACGTCCTGACTTTC.

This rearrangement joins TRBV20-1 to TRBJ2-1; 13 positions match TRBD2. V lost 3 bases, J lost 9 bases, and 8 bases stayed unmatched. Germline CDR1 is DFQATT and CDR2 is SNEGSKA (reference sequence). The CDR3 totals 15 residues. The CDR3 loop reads CSARGLAGSSGEQFF. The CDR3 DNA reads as TGCAGTGCTAGGGGACTAGCGGGGAGTTCTGGTGAGCAGTTCTTC.

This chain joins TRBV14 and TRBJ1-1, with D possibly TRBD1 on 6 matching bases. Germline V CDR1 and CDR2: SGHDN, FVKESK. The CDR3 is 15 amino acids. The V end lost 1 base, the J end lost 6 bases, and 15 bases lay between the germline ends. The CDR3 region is CASSQGSYRAPEAFF. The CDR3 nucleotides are TGTGCCAGCAGCCAAGGTTCTTACAGGGCTCCTGAAGCTTTCTTT.

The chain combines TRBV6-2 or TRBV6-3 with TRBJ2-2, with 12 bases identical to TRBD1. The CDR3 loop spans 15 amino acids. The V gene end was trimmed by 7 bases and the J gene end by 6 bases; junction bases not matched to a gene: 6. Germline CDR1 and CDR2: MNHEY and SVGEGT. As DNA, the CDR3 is TGTGCCAGCAACCCGGGACAGGGGGCGGCCGGGGAGCTGTTTTTT. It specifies CASNPGQGAAGELFF.

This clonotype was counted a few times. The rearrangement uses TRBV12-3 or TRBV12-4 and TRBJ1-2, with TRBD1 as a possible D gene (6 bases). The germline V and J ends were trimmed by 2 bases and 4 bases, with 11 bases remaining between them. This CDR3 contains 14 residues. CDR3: CASSLRGQGYGYTF. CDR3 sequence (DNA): TGTGCCAGCAGTTTACGGGGGCAGGGCTATGGCTACACCTTC.

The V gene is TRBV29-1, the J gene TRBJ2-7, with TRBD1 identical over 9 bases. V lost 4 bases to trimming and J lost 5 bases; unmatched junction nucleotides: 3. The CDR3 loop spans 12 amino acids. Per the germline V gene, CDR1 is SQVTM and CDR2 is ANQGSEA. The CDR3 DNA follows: TGCAGCGTTGTACAGGGGGCGGACGAGCAGTACTTC. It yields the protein CSVVQGADEQYF.

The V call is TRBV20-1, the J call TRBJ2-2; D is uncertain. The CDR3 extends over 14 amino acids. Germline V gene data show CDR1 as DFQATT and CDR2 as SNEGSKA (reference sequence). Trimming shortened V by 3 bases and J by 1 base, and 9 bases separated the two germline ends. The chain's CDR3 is CSASRSVNTGELFF. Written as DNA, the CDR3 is TGCAGTGCTAGCCGGAGTGTGAACACCGGGGAGCTGTTTTTT.

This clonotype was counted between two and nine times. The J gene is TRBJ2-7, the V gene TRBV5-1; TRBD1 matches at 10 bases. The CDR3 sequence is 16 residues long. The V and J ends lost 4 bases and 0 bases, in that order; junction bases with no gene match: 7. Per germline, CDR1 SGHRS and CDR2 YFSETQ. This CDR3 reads CASSLLTGGHSYEQYF. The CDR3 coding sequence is TGCGCCAGCAGCCTACTGACAGGGGGCCACTCCTACGAGCAGTACTTC.

CDR3 amino acids: CASSGGPSAKNIQYF. CDR3 coding DNA: TGTGCCAGCAGTGGGGGTCCGTCAGCCAAAAACATTCAGTACTTC. V usage is TRBV2 and J usage is TRBJ2-4; D is ambiguous. Trimming removed 4 bases from V and 0 bases from J, with 10 bases in between. CDR1 SNHLY and CDR2 FYNNEI come from the germline V gene. The CDR3 totals 15 residues. The full variable domain, completed using reference TRBV2 and TRBJ2-4, is EPEVTQTPSHQVTQMGQEVILRCVPISNHLYFYWYRQILGQKVEFLVSFYNNEISEKSEIFDDQFSVERPDGSNFTLKIRSTKLEDSAMYFCASSGGPSAKNIQYFGAGTRLSVL.

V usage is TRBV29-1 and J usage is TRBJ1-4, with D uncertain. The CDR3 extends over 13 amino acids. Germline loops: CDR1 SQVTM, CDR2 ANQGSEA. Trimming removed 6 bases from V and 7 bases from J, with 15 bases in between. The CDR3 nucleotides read TGCAGCGTCAGCAAGCCTGGTACTGAAAAACTGTTTTTT. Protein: CSVSKPGTEKLFF.

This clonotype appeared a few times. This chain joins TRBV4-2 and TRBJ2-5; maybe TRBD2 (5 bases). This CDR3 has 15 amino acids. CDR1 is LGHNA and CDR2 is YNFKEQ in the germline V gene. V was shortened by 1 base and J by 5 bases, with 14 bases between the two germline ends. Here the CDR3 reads CASSQGRAGQETQYF. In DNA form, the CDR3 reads TGTGCCAGCAGCCAAGGGCGGGCGGGTCAGGAGACCCAGTACTTC.

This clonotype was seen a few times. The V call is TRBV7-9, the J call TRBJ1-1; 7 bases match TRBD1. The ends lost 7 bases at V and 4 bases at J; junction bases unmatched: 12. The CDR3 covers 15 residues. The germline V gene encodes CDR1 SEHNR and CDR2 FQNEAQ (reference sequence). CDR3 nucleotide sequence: TGTGCCAGCACCATTCTGGGACAGCTGAGCACTGAAGCTTTCTTT. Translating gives CASTILGQLSTEAFF.

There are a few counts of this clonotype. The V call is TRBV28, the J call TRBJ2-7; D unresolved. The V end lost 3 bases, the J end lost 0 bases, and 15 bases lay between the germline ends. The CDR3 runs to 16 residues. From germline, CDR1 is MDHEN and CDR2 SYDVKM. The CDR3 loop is CASSFFPAPSSYEQYF. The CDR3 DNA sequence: TGTGCCAGCAGTTTTTTCCCAGCGCCAAGCTCCTACGAGCAGTACTTC. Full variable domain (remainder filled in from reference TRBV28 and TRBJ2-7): DVKVTQSSRYLVKRTGEKVFLECVQDMDHENMFWYRQDPGLGLRLIYFSYDVKMKEKGDIPEGYSVSREKKERFSLILESASTNQTSMYLCASSFFPAPSSYEQYFGPGTRLTVT.

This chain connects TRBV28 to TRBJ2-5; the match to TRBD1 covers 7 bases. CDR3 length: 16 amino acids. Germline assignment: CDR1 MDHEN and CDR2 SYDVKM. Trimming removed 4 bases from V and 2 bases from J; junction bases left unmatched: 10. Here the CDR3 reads CASSSPEKGQQETQYF. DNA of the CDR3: TGTGCCAGCAGTTCCCCCGAAAAGGGACAGCAAGAGACCCAGTACTTC.

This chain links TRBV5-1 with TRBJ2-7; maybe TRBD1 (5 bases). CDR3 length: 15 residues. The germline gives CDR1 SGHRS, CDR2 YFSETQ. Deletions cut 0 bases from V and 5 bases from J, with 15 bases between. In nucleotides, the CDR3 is TGCGCCAGCAGCTTGGCCGTAGGGGTAAGCCACGAGCAGTACTTC. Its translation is CASSLAVGVSHEQYF.

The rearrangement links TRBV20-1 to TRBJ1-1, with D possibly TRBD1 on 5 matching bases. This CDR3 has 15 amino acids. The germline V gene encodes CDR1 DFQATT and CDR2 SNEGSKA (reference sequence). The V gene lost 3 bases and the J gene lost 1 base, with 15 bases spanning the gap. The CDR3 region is CSASVRGRGNTEAFF. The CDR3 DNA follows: TGCAGTGCTAGCGTCCGAGGGAGGGGGAACACTGAAGCTTTCTTT.